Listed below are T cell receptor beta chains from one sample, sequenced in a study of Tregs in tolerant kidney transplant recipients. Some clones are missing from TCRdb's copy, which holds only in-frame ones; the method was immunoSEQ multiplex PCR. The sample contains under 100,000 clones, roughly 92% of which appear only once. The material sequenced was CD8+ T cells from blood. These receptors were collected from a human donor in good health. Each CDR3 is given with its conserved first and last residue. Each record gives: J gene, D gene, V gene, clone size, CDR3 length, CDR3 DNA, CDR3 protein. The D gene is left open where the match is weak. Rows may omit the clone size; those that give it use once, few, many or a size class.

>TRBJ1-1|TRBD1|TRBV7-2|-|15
TGTGCCAGCAGTTCAGATCAGACAGGGTTCACTGAAGCTTTCTTT
CASSSDQTGFTEAFF
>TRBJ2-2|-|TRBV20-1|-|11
TGCAGTGCTAAGAACACCGGGGAGCTGTTTTTT
CSAKNTGELFF
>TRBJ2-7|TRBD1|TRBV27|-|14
TGTGCCAGCAGTCCATCCGGGACAGGGCCCCCGGCGGACTTC
CASSPSGTGPPADF
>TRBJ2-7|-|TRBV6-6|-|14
TGTGCCGGCAGTCATAGCGGATCCTCCTACGAGCAGTACTTC
CAGSHSGSSYEQYF
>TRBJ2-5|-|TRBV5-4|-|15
TGTGCCAGCAGCTTGGCTCTTTGGGCCGGAGAGACCCAGTACTTC
CASSLALWAGETQYF
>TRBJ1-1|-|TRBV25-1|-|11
TGTGCCACCAGGCGGAACACTGAAGCTTTCTTT
CATRRNTEAFF
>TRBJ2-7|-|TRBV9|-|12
TGTGCCAGCAGCGTAGGGGGCGACGAGCAGTACTTC
CASSVGGDEQYF
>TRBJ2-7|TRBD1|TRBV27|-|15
TGTGCCAGCAGAGTAGACAGGGGGCGCGAATACGAGCAGTACTTC
CASRVDRGREYEQYF
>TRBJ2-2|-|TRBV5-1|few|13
TGCGCCCACCGGGACACAGAAACCGGGGAGCTGTTTTTT
CAHRDTETGELFF
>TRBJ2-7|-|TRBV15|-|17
TGTGCCACCAGCAGAGACTACAGGACAGCTTTTTCTTACGAGCAGTACTTC
CATSRDYRTAFSYEQYF
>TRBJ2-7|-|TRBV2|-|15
TGTGCCTTTGGGGCAGGGGCGCCTGGGATCTACGAGCAGTACTTC
CAFGAGAPGIYEQYF
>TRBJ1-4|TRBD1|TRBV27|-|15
TGTGCCAGCAGTTTGGTGACAGGGGGCGGTGAAAAACTGTTTTTT
CASSLVTGGGEKLFF